This passage covers 21 T cell receptor beta chains from one sample sequenced in a study of T-cell reconstitution after alpha-beta-depleted transplantation in children. Researchers prepared the TCRbeta library using unique molecular identifiers, the study reports. One entry per CDR3 protein results from TCRdb running MiXCR on the PCR reads. The sample consists of about 410,000 distinct CDR3 sequences, approximately 20% of them appearing once. The material was PBMCs from the stem cell graft donor, obtained from the stem cell graft. These receptors all stem from a human donor who donated a stem cell graft to a child with acute myeloid leukemia.

The chain combines TRBV6-2 or TRBV6-3 with TRBJ2-1, with TRBD2 matching over 11 bases. The CDR3 length is 21 residues. CDR1 and CDR2 (germline): MNHEY, SVGEGT. J was trimmed by 2 bases and V by 7 bases; bases with no gene match: 22. CDR3 nucleotides: TGTGCCAGCAATCTAAATTGGGACTATGGAACTAGCGGGAGCACCTACAATGAGCAGTTCTTC. Its translation is CASNLNWDYGTSGSTYNEQFF.

This clonotype was observed many times. Written as DNA, the CDR3 is TGTGCCAGCAGCCGAACTTCTAGACCCCCCTACAATGAGCAGTTCTTC. Translated: CASSRTSRPPYNEQFF. The V gene is TRBV11-2, the J gene TRBJ2-1; D gene unclear. There are 16 residues in the CDR3. V shed 5 bases and J shed 2 bases, with 16 bases lying between them. Germline CDR1 is SGHAT and CDR2 is FQNNGV.

There are a few counts of this clonotype. V gene TRBV7-2 combines with J gene TRBJ1-5; 9 positions agree with TRBD1. This CDR3 spans 15 amino acids. Germline V CDR1 and CDR2: SGHTA, FQGNSA. With V trimmed by 5 bases and J by 7 bases, 9 bases remained unmatched. This CDR3 is CASSRFRDRAQPQHF. DNA of the CDR3: TGTGCCAGCAGCCGTTTTAGGGACAGGGCCCAGCCCCAGCATTTT.

The rearrangement joins TRBV3-1 to TRBJ2-4; 9 positions agree with TRBD2. V dropped 4 bases and J dropped 7; count of bases not matched to a gene: 8. The CDR3 contains 15 residues. The germline V gene encodes CDR1 LGHDT and CDR2 YNNKEL (reference sequence). CDR3 sequence: CASSPRNSGRNIQYF. CDR3 in DNA: TGTGCCAGCAGCCCCCGTAACAGCGGGAGGAACATTCAGTACTTC.

The chain links TRBV29-1 to TRBJ1-2, with 9 bases that match TRBD1. The CDR3 is 13 residues long. V shed 7 bases and J 4 bases; nucleotides not matched to a gene: 7. Germline lookup yields CDR1 SQVTM and CDR2 ANQGSEA. The CDR3 spells CSADPGQGYGYTF. DNA of the CDR3: TGCAGCGCAGACCCGGGACAGGGCTATGGCTACACCTTC.

This clonotype has a count of ten or more. V and J are TRBV9 and TRBJ1-2; 7 bases align to TRBD1. Trimming removed 4 bases from V and 6 bases from J; junction bases left unmatched: 9. Germline loops: CDR1 SGDLS, CDR2 YYNGEE. This CDR3 contains 14 residues. The DNA for the CDR3 is TGTGCCAGCAGCTCACCGACAGGGTCTAATGGCTACACCTTC. Translation gives CASSSPTGSNGYTF.

This clonotype was observed many times. This chain links TRBV10-3 with TRBJ2-3; D unresolved. This CDR3 has 12 residues. The V gene lost 11 bases and the J gene lost 6 bases, with 15 bases spanning the gap. The V gene's germline CDR1 is ENHRY and CDR2 SYGVKD. In DNA form, the CDR3 reads TGTGCCCTCAAAAAGGACGGCGATACGCAGTATTTT. Translated, it gives CALKKDGDTQYF.

The chain uses TRBV20-1 and TRBJ2-7, with D possibly being TRBD1 or TRBD2 (5 bases each). The V end was cut by 2 bases, the J end by 0 bases, with 17 bases between. The CDR3 is 16 residues long. Germline V gene lookup returns CDR1 DFQATT and CDR2 SNEGSKA (reference sequence). The CDR3 protein is CSARTGTAVSSYEQYF. The CDR3 nucleotides read TGCAGTGCTAGAACCGGGACGGCGGTTAGCTCCTACGAGCAGTACTTC.

CDR3 protein: CASRGVGNQPQHF. The CDR3 DNA sequence: TGTGCCAGCAGAGGGGTGGGCAATCAGCCCCAGCATTTT. The chain recombines TRBV28 with TRBJ1-5; possible D gene TRBD1, 5 bases. Germline assignment: CDR1 MDHEN and CDR2 SYDVKM. V gave up 6 bases and J gave up 2 bases, with 8 bases separating them. CDR3 length: 13 amino acids.

This chain links TRBV7-8 with TRBJ2-3; no clear D. The CDR3 runs 16 residues. V was cut by 6 bases and J by 3 bases, with 19 bases left in between. The germline CDR1 and CDR2 sequences are SGHVS and FQNEAQ. The CDR3 is CASSHAEDGWTDTQYF. The CDR3 nucleotides are TGTGCCAGCAGTCATGCCGAGGACGGGTGGACAGATACGCAGTATTTT. Complete variable domain (other parts from reference TRBV7-8 and TRBJ2-3): GAGVSQSPRYKVAKRGQDVALRCDPISGHVSLFWYQQALGQGPEFLTYFQNEAQLDKSGLPSDRFFAERPEGSVSTLKIQRTQQEDSAVYLCASSHAEDGWTDTQYFGPGTRLTVL.

Ten or more counts support this clonotype. The V call is TRBV28, the J call TRBJ2-3, with D perhaps matching TRBD2 (5 bases). With 4 bases removed from V and 3 bases from J, the gap between germline ends came to 17 bases. This CDR3 contains 16 residues. Germline CDR1 reads MDHEN; CDR2 reads SYDVKM. The CDR3 DNA follows: TGTGCCAGCAGTTCCCTGACTACAGTCAAGACAGATACGCAGTATTTT. It codes for CASSSLTTVKTDTQYF. Supplemented by reference TRBV28 and TRBJ2-3, the full variable domain reads DVKVTQSSRYLVKRTGEKVFLECVQDMDHENMFWYRQDPGLGLRLIYFSYDVKMKEKGDIPEGYSVSREKKERFSLILESASTNQTSMYLCASSSLTTVKTDTQYFGPGTRLTVL.

With regard to this clonotype: This likely comes from a read error, as the CDR3 has no conserved phenylalanine or tryptophan at its end. The rearrangement links TRBV20-1 to TRBJ2-3, with 7 bases identical to TRBD2. The CDR3 extends over 14 amino acids. CDR1 is DFQATT and CDR2 is SNEGSKA in the germline V gene (reference sequence). With 1 base clipped from V and 2 bases from J, the junction kept 3 bases outside the gene matches. The CDR3 DNA reads TGCAGTGCTAGAGGGGGGGGAAACACAGATACGCAGTATGTT. It yields the protein CSARGGGNTDTQYV.

The V and J genes are TRBV18 and TRBJ1-2, with TRBD1 matching 8 bases. This CDR3 has 14 residues. CDR1 and CDR2 (germline): KGHSH, LQKENI. Losses at the gene ends were 5 bases for V and 3 bases for J; bases not matched to a gene: 5. The CDR3 coding sequence is TGTGCCAGCTCAAGAGGACAGGGAGACTATGGCTACACCTTC. Its protein is CASSRGQGDYGYTF.

The chain links TRBV5-1 to TRBJ2-2; possibly TRBD2 for D (5 bases). Germline CDR1 SGHRS, CDR2 YFSETQ. The CDR3 runs 14 residues. Trimming took 0 bases from V and 6 from J, leaving 9 bases between them. As DNA, the CDR3 is TGCGCCAGCAGCTTGGAAGGCGGGTCCGGGGAGCTGTTTTTT. It translates to CASSLEGGSGELFF.

This clonotype has just a few counts. The chain uses TRBV7-3 and TRBJ2-1; 13 bases match TRBD2. Germline V gives CDR1 SGHTA, CDR2 FQGTGA. CDR3 length: 16 amino acids. Germline trimming cut 4 bases from V and 2 bases from J; bases unmatched to any gene: 2. The CDR3 DNA sequence: TGTGCCAGCAGCTGGACTAGCGGGAGCACCTACAATGAGCAGTTCTTC. This codes for CASSWTSGSTYNEQFF.

This clonotype was seen ten or more times. This rearrangement joins TRBV12-3 or TRBV12-4 to TRBJ1-2; unclear D gene. CDR3 length equals 16 residues. V was pared by 5 bases and J by 3 bases, with 19 bases between. The CDR3: CASSIPGSDGDYGYTF. CDR3 nucleotides: TGTGCCAGCAGTATTCCCGGCTCCGACGGGGACTATGGCTACACCTTC.

This chain joins TRBV6-5 and TRBJ2-7, with 9 bases identical to TRBD2. The germline V gene has CDR1 MNHEY and CDR2 SVGAGI. V was pared by 2 bases and J by 3 bases, with 5 bases of the junction left unmatched. This CDR3 is 15 amino acids long. Here the CDR3 reads CASSYVAGGYYEQYF. Written as DNA, the CDR3 is TGTGCCAGCAGTTACGTTGCGGGAGGGTACTACGAGCAGTACTTC.

This clonotype was picked up one time. The conserved final phenylalanine or tryptophan is absent from the CDR3, which likely points to a read error. The chain has TRBV10-3 and TRBJ2-1; the match to TRBD2 covers 12 bases. V shed 8 bases, J shed 5 bases, and the junction held 7 bases outside the gene matches. CDR1 is ENHRY, CDR2 SYGVKD, per germline. This CDR3 has 15 amino acids. The CDR3: CAIGTSGLEDNEQFL. CDR3 nucleotides: TGTGCCATCGGGACTAGCGGGCTAGAGGACAATGAGCAGTTCTTG.

This clonotype was detected many times. The rearrangement uses TRBV30 and TRBJ2-1; possible D gene TRBD2, 6 bases. CDR3 length: 13 amino acids. Trimming shortened V by 4 bases and J by 5 bases, and 12 bases separated the two germline ends. CDR1 GTSNPN and CDR2 SVGIG come from the germline V gene (reference sequence). CDR3 amino acids: CAWNLALDNEQFF. The CDR3 DNA reads TGTGCCTGGAACCTAGCGCTAGACAATGAGCAGTTCTTC.

Worth noting for this clonotype: It may be a read error: a sequence one base away is much more abundant. The CDR3: CASSLEIGGVYSEQFF. DNA of the CDR3: TGTGCCAGCAGCTTAGAGATTGGCGGGGTATACAGTGAGCAGTTCTTC. The chain joins TRBV7-6 to TRBJ2-1; a weak D match, TRBD2 (6 bases). The germline gives CDR1 SGHVS, CDR2 FNYEAQ. The CDR3 runs to 16 residues.

The rearrangement joins TRBV12-3 or TRBV12-4 to TRBJ1-2, with 11 positions matching TRBD1. The CDR3 totals 14 residues. V dropped 7 bases and J dropped 8; count of bases not matched to a gene: 9. CDR3 sequence: CASNSGQGEGGYTF. DNA for the CDR3: TGTGCCAGCAATTCGGGACAGGGGGAAGGCGGCTACACCTTC.